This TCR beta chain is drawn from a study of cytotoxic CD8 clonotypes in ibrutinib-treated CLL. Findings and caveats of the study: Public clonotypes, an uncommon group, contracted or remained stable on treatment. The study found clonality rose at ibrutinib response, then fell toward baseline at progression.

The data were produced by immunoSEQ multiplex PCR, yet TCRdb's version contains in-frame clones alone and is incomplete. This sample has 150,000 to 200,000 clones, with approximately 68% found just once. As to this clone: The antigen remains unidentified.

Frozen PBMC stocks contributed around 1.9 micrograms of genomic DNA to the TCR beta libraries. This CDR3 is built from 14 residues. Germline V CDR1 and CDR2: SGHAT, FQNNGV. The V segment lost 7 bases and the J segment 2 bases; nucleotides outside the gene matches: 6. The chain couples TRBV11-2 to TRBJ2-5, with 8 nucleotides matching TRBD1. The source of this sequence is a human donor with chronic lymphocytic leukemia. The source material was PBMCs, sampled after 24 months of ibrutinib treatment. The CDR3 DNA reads TGTGCCAGCACCGTTAACAGGGGGCAAGAGACCCAGTACTTC. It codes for CASTVNRGQETQYF.